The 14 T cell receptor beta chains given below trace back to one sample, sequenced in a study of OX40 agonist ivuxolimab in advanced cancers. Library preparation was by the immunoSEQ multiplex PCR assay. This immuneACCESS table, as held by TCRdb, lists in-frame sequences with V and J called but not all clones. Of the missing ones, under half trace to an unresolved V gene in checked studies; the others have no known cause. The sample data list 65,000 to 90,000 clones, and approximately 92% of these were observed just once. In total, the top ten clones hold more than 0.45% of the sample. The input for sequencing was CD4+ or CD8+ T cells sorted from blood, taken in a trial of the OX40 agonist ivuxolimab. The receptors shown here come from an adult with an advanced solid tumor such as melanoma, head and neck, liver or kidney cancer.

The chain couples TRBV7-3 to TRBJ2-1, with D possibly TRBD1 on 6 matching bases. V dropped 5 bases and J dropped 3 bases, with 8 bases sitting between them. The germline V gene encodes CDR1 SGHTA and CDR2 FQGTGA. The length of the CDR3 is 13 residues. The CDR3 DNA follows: TGTGCCAGCAGCCCGACAGGCTACAATGAGCAGTTCTTC. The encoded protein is CASSPTGYNEQFF.

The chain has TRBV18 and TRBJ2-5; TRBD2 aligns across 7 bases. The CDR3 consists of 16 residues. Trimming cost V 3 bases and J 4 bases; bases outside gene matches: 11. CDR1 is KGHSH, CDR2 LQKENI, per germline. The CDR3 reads CASSPDRREWRETQYF. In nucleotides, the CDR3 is TGTGCCAGCTCACCCGACCGGCGGGAGTGGCGAGAGACCCAGTACTTC.

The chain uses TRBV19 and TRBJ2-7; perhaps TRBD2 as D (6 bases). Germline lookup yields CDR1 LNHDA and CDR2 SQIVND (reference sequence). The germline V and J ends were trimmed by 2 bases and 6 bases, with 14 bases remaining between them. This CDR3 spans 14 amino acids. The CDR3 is CASSIRARGSEQYF. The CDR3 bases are TGTGCCAGTAGTATAAGGGCCCGGGGGAGCGAGCAGTACTTC.

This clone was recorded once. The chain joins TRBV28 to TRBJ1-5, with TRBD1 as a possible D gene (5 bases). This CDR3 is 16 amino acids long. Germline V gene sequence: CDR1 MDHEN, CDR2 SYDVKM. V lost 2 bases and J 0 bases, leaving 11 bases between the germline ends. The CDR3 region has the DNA TGTGCCAGCAGTTTACCGACAGCTTATAGCAATCAGCCCCAGCATTTT. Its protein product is CASSLPTAYSNQPQHF.

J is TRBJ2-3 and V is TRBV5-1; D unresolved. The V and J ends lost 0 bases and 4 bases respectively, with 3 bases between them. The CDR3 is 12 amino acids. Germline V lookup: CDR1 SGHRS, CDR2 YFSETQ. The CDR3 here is CASSLEADTQYF. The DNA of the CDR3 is TGCGCCAGCAGCTTGGAGGCAGATACGCAGTATTTT.

DNA of the CDR3: TGTGCCAGCAGCTTAGCTTGGGTGAACACTGAAGCTTTCTTT. Translating it yields CASSLAWVNTEAFF. V and J are TRBV7-2 and TRBJ1-1; D uncertain. V lost 0 bases and J lost 0, with 5 bases in between. This CDR3 is 14 amino acids long. The germline V gene encodes CDR1 SGHTA and CDR2 FQGNSA.

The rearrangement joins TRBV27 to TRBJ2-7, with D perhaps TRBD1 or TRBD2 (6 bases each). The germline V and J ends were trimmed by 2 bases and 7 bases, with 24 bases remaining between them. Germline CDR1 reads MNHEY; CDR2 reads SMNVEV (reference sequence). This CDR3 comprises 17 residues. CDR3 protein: CASSLLPAGQGGLEQYF. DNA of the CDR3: TGTGCCAGCAGTTTACTACCTGCGGGACAAGGAGGTCTGGAGCAGTACTTC.

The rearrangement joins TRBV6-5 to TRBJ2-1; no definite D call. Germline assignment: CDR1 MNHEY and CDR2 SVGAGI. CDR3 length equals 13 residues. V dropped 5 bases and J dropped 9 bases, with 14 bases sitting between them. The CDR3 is CASSRSRVGEQFF. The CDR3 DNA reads TGTGCCAGCAGTAGGTCTAGGGTGGGTGAGCAGTTCTTC.

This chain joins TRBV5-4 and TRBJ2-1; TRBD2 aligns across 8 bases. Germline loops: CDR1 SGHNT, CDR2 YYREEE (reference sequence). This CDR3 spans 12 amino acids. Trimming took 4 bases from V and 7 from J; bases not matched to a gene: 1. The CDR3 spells CASSQRENEQFF. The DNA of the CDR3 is TGTGCCAGCAGCCAGCGGGAGAATGAGCAGTTCTTC.

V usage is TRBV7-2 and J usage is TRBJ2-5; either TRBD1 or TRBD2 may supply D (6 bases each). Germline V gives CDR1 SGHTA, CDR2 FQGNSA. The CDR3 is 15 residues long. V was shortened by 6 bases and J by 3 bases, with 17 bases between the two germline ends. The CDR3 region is CASSQGTGYEETQYF. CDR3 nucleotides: TGTGCCAGCAGTCAGGGGACTGGGTATGAAGAGACCCAGTACTTC.

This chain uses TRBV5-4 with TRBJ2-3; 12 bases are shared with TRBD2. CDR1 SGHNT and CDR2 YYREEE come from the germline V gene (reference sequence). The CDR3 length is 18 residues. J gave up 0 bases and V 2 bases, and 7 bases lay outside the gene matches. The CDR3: CASSFWSSGRASTDTQYF. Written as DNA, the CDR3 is TGTGCCAGCAGCTTTTGGTCTAGCGGGAGGGCCAGCACAGATACGCAGTATTTT. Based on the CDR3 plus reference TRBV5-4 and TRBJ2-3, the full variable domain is ETGVTQSPTHLIKTRGQQVTLRCSSQSGHNTVSWYQQALGQGPQFIFQYYREEENGRGNFPPRFSGLQFPNYSSELNVNALELDDSALYLCASSFWSSGRASTDTQYFGPGTRLTVL.

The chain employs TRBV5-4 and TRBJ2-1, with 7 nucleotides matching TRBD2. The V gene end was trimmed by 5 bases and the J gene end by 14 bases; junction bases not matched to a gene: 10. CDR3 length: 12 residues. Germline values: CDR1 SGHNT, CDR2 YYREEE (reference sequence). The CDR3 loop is CASRPNREAEFF. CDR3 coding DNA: TGTGCCAGCAGACCTAACCGGGAGGCGGAGTTCTTC.

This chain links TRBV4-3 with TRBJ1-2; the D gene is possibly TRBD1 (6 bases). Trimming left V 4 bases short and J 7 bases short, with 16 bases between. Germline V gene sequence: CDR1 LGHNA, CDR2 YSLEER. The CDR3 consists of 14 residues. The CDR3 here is CASSPVEGVGGYTF. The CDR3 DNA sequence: TGCGCCAGCAGCCCAGTCGAGGGGGTTGGTGGCTACACCTTC.

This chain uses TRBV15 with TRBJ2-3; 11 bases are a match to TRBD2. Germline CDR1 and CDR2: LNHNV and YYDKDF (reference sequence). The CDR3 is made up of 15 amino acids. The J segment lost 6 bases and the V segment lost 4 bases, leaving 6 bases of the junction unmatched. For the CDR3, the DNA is TGTGCCACCAGCAAATTAGCGGGAGGGCAGGATACGCAGTATTTT. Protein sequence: CATSKLAGGQDTQYF.